The 27 T cell receptor beta chains in this list originate from one sample, sequenced in a study of T cell responses to AZD1222 COVID-19 vaccine. The assay was immunoSEQ multiplex PCR, and TCRdb's table has in-frame clones only and misses some. The sample holds 180,000 or so clones, around 90% seen once. Source: peripheral blood, taken 28 days after the second AZD1222 dose. Source of these receptors: an adult who received the AZD1222 COVID-19 vaccine.

The chain employs TRBV27 and TRBJ1-4, with 8 nucleotides matching TRBD1. With V trimmed by 3 bases and J by 8 bases, 11 bases remained unmatched. CDR3 length: 16 amino acids. CDR1 is MNHEY and CDR2 is SMNVEV in the germline V gene (reference sequence). The CDR3 loop is CASSLGDRGIGEKLFF. The CDR3 nucleotides are TGTGCCAGCAGTTTGGGCGACAGGGGAATAGGGGAAAAACTGTTTTTT.

This chain uses TRBV7-8 with TRBJ2-2; possibly TRBD1 for D (5 bases). This CDR3 has 15 amino acids. Trimming took off 1 base at V and 6 bases at J, with 12 bases between the two ends. Looked up from germline, CDR1 is SGHVS and CDR2 is FQNEAQ. In nucleotides, the CDR3 is TGTGCCAGCAGCTTAGGTCAGGGTGGCGCCGGGGAGCTGTTTTTT. Its translation: CASSLGQGGAGELFF.

The rearrangement uses TRBV29-1 and TRBJ1-2, with 7 bases lining up with TRBD1. This CDR3 comprises 15 residues. CDR1 and CDR2 from the germline V gene are SQVTM and ANQGSEA. With 6 bases clipped from V and 1 base from J, the junction kept 11 bases outside the gene matches. The CDR3 sequence is CSVGLGTVYNYGYTF. In DNA, the CDR3 is TGCAGCGTAGGACTCGGGACAGTATATAACTATGGCTACACCTTC.

V gene TRBV5-5 combines with J gene TRBJ1-5; no clear D. The CDR3 spans 16 residues. Germline CDR1 reads SGHKS; CDR2 reads YYEKEE (reference sequence). Trimming stripped 0 bases from V and 4 bases from J, with 14 bases between. The CDR3 sequence: CASSLDPQPLNQPQHF. The CDR3 coding sequence is TGTGCCAGCAGCTTGGACCCTCAACCTCTGAATCAGCCCCAGCATTTT.

The genes are TRBV21-1 and TRBJ2-6; TRBD1, as called in the table, went unchecked against the DNA. TRBV21-1 is classified as a pseudogene. The CDR3 runs to 19 residues. The CDR3 DNA is TGTGCCAGCAGCAAAGCAAAGGGGGACGGGGCCCTCGGGGCCAACGTCCTGACTTTC. This gives the protein CASSKAKGDGALGANVLTF.

This clone was seen only once. The V gene is TRBV6-5, the J gene TRBJ1-1, with 8 bases lining up with TRBD1. Germline values: CDR1 MNHEY, CDR2 SVGAGI. The CDR3 runs 15 residues. The junction had 5 bases not matched to a gene; V was cut back by 0 bases and J by 5 bases. The CDR3 sequence: CASSYSQGGRTEAFF. The CDR3 nucleotides are TGTGCCAGCAGTTACTCACAGGGGGGTCGGACTGAAGCTTTCTTT.

The CDR3 reads CASGTGLGGDTEAFF. DNA of the CDR3: TGTGCCAGCGGTACAGGGCTCGGGGGGGACACTGAAGCTTTCTTT. The genes are TRBV28 and TRBJ1-1, with D maybe TRBD1 (6 bases). V dropped 8 bases and J dropped 3 bases, with 19 bases sitting between them. Germline loops: CDR1 MDHEN, CDR2 SYDVKM. The CDR3 loop spans 15 amino acids.

The V and J genes are TRBV7-2 and TRBJ2-5; 9 bases map to TRBD1. CDR3 length: 16 amino acids. Per the germline V gene, CDR1 is SGHTA and CDR2 is FQGNSA. V shed 1 base, J shed 2 bases, and the junction held 5 bases outside the gene matches. CDR3 loop: CASSLVSGQGQETQYF. DNA of the CDR3: TGTGCCAGCAGCTTAGTTTCGGGACAGGGACAAGAGACCCAGTACTTC.

This clone appeared a single time. The rearrangement joins TRBV27 to TRBJ1-5; D gene unclear. V shed 6 bases and J shed 5 bases, with 11 bases lying between them. The germline V gene has CDR1 MNHEY and CDR2 SMNVEV (reference sequence). The CDR3 is 13 residues long. The CDR3 spells CASRLGVHQPQHF. For the CDR3, the DNA is TGTGCCAGCAGACTTGGGGTTCATCAGCCCCAGCATTTT.

The V call is TRBV6-5, the J call TRBJ2-7; TRBD1 or TRBD2 may be the D gene (6 bases each). Trimming took off 0 bases at V and 5 bases at J, with 14 bases between the two ends. This CDR3 is 15 amino acids long. Germline values: CDR1 MNHEY, CDR2 SVGAGI. The CDR3 DNA reads TGTGCCAGCAGTTACTCGACGGGGGCGGTGGACGAGCAGTACTTC. Translation gives CASSYSTGAVDEQYF.

The chain links TRBV30 to TRBJ1-4; D may be TRBD1 (5 bases). The CDR3 consists of 14 residues. The V gene's germline CDR1 is GTSNPN and CDR2 SVGIG (reference sequence). V was cut by 4 bases and J by 2 bases, with 11 bases left in between. The DNA of the CDR3 is TGTGCCTGGACCGGGGCTCCCACTAATGAAAAACTGTTTTTT. Its protein product is CAWTGAPTNEKLFF.

The V gene is TRBV28, the J gene TRBJ1-1; D possibly corresponds to TRBD1 (5 bases). Trimming removed 3 bases from V and 4 bases from J, with 12 bases in between. The CDR3 runs to 14 residues. CDR1 is MDHEN and CDR2 is SYDVKM in the germline V gene. The CDR3 sequence: CASSFGARGTEAFF. CDR3 nucleotides: TGTGCCAGCAGTTTCGGGGCTCGGGGCACTGAAGCTTTCTTT.

The chain recombines TRBV5-1 with TRBJ2-3, with D maybe TRBD2 (7 bases). V was shortened by 9 bases and J by 4 bases, with 18 bases between the two germline ends. Germline CDR1 is SGHRS and CDR2 is YFSETQ. The length of the CDR3 is 14 residues. The CDR3 here is CATQGGGAADTQYF. In DNA form, the CDR3 reads TGCGCCACCCAGGGAGGGGGGGCGGCAGATACGCAGTATTTT.

The chain couples TRBV6-5 to TRBJ2-1; D is ambiguous. V lost 0 bases and J 0 bases, leaving 9 bases between the germline ends. CDR3 length equals 16 residues. Germline assignment: CDR1 MNHEY and CDR2 SVGAGI. The CDR3 protein is CASSYSYISSYNEQFF. The CDR3 nucleotides read TGTGCCAGCAGTTACTCTTACATAAGCTCCTACAATGAGCAGTTCTTC.

The J gene is TRBJ1-3, the V gene TRBV29-1; D is ambiguous. V lost 1 base and J lost 0, with 4 bases in between. The CDR3 runs to 13 residues. Per germline, CDR1 SQVTM and CDR2 ANQGSEA. This chain's CDR3 is CSVEGFSGNTIYF. CDR3 DNA: TGCAGCGTTGAAGGGTTCTCTGGAAACACCATATATTTT.

The chain joins TRBV10-3 to TRBJ2-3, with no clear D. CDR1 ENHRY and CDR2 SYGVKD come from the germline V gene. CDR3 length equals 12 residues. V shed 4 bases and J shed 3 bases, with 5 bases lying between them. CDR3 in amino acids: CAISGGTDTQYF. Written as DNA, the CDR3 is TGTGCCATCAGTGGGGGAACAGATACGCAGTATTTT.

This clone was seen only once. V gene TRBV4-1 combines with J gene TRBJ1-1, with a tentative D call TRBD1 (6 bases). The CDR3 loop spans 15 amino acids. Deletions cut 0 bases from V and 5 bases from J, with 13 bases between. Germline assignment: CDR1 MGHRA and CDR2 YSYEKL. DNA of the CDR3: TGCGCCAGCAGCCAAGATTGGGGGGCTGGTACTGAAGCTTTCTTT. This sequence encodes CASSQDWGAGTEAFF.

This chain joins TRBV6-5 and TRBJ2-7; D perhaps matches TRBD1 (6 bases). The CDR3 consists of 15 residues. Germline CDR1 reads MNHEY; CDR2 reads SVGAGI. The germline V and J ends were trimmed by 0 bases and 5 bases, with 14 bases remaining between them. The chain's CDR3 is CASSYSGGSGNEQYF. Written as DNA, the CDR3 is TGTGCCAGCAGTTACTCAGGGGGATCAGGGAACGAGCAGTACTTC.

Worth noting for this clone: Other DNA sequences of this sample code for an identical CDR3. The chain employs TRBV12-3 or TRBV12-4 and TRBJ1-4; perhaps TRBD1 as D (5 bases). Trimming stripped 6 bases from V and 4 bases from J, with 9 bases between. The CDR3 is 13 amino acids. This chain's CDR3 is CASRLGGNEKLFF. CDR3 coding DNA: TGTGCCAGCAGACTCGGGGGTAATGAAAAACTGTTTTTT.

The rearrangement joins TRBV3-1 (or the pseudogene TRBV3-2) to TRBJ1-3; D may be TRBD1 (5 bases). Germline lookup yields CDR1 LGHDT and CDR2 YNNKEL (reference sequence). Trimming cost V 4 bases and J 0 bases, with 13 bases left between them. This CDR3 is built from 16 residues. CDR3 protein: CASSPGGGLSGNTIYF. CDR3 nucleotide sequence: TGTGCCAGCAGCCCCGGGGGGGGTCTCTCTGGAAACACCATATATTTT.

V usage is TRBV14 and J usage is TRBJ2-6; D call uncertain. Trimming removed 1 base at V and 2 bases at J, with 6 bases between. The CDR3 length is 15 residues. Germline lookup yields CDR1 SGHDN and CDR2 FVKESK. CDR3 sequence: CASSQARAGANVLTF. The CDR3 nucleotides are TGTGCCAGCAGCCAAGCTCGGGCTGGGGCCAACGTCCTGACTTTC.

V usage is TRBV2 and J usage is TRBJ1-1, with 8 bases fitting TRBD1. The CDR3 is 15 residues long. Germline lookup yields CDR1 SNHLY and CDR2 FYNNEI. V dropped 7 bases and J dropped 1; count of bases not matched to a gene: 8. This CDR3 is CASTVQGVWNTEAFF. The CDR3 nucleotides are TGTGCCAGCACGGTACAGGGGGTTTGGAACACTGAAGCTTTCTTT.

This chain joins TRBV7-2 and TRBJ1-2, with unresolved D. The CDR3 consists of 11 residues. The germline CDR1 and CDR2 sequences are SGHTA and FQGNSA. The V gene lost 3 bases and the J gene lost 7 bases, with 6 bases spanning the gap. The CDR3 DNA reads TGTGCCAGCAGCTTCCGACTTGGCTACACCTTC. This encodes CASSFRLGYTF.

The V gene is TRBV28, the J gene TRBJ2-1; 11 positions match TRBD2. The ends lost 1 base at V and 13 bases at J; junction bases unmatched: 9. This CDR3 comprises 15 residues. Germline CDR1 and CDR2: MDHEN and SYDVKM. The CDR3 bases are TGTGCCAGCAGTTTATCGGCTAGCGGGGGGAAGAACCAGTTCTTC. Amino acids: CASSLSASGGKNQFF. Variable domain in full (rest from reference TRBV28 and TRBJ2-1): DVKVTQSSRYLVKRTGEKVFLECVQDMDHENMFWYRQDPGLGLRLIYFSYDVKMKEKGDIPEGYSVSREKKERFSLILESASTNQTSMYLCASSLSASGGKNQFFGPGTRLTVL.

The chain uses TRBV19 and TRBJ1-2, with TRBD1 matching over 7 bases. The CDR3 length is 16 residues. The ends lost 6 bases at V and 4 bases at J; junction bases unmatched: 14. CDR1 is LNHDA, CDR2 SQIVND, per germline (reference sequence). CDR3 bases: TGTGCCAGTAGGGACGGGCAGGACAGGTCCCTCTATGGCTACACCTTC. Its protein product is CASRDGQDRSLYGYTF.

The chain joins TRBV6-4 to TRBJ1-4; 7 bases map to TRBD1. Germline V CDR1 and CDR2: MRHNA, SNTAGT. V lost 4 bases to trimming and J lost 4 bases; unmatched junction nucleotides: 6. CDR3 length equals 15 residues. The CDR3 region has the DNA TGTGCCAGCAGTGCACCGGGACAGCGTAATGAAAAACTGTTTTTT. It is translated as CASSAPGQRNEKLFF.

This clone was detected once. The rearrangement joins TRBV6-5 to TRBJ2-3; weak D call: TRBD2 (5 bases). This CDR3 is built from 12 residues. V gave up 8 bases and J gave up 6 bases, with 12 bases separating them. CDR1 is MNHEY and CDR2 is SVGAGI in the germline V gene. CDR3: CASAVRRDTQYF. CDR3 in DNA: TGTGCCAGCGCAGTTCGGAGGGATACGCAGTATTTT.